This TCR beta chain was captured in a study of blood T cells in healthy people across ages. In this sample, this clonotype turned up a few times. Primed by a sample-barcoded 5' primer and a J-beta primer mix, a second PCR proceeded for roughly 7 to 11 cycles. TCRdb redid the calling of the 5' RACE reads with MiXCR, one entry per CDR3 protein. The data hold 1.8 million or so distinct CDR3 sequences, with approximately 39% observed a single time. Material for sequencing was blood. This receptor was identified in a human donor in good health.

The CDR3 loop reads CAIGQRSYLNIQYF. The CDR3 region has the DNA TGTGCCATCGGACAGCGATCATACCTAAACATTCAGTACTTC. The V gene is TRBV6-1, the J gene TRBJ2-4; tentatively, D is TRBD1 (6 bases). The CDR3 sequence is 14 residues long. V lost 10 bases to trimming and J lost 6 bases, with 19 bases between them. From germline, CDR1 is MNHNS and CDR2 SASEGT.